Listed here are 4 T cell receptor beta chains from one sample, sequenced in a study of OX40 agonist ivuxolimab in advanced cancers. Produced via immunoSEQ multiplex PCR; TCRdb's table is partial and in-frame only. The sample consists of around 100,000 clones, 90% to 95% of them appearing once. The material sequenced was CD4+ or CD8+ T cells sorted from blood, taken in a trial of the OX40 agonist ivuxolimab. These receptors were taken from an adult with an advanced solid tumor such as melanoma, head and neck, liver or kidney cancer.

V and J are TRBV2 and TRBJ2-5; D is ambiguous. V lost 6 bases to trimming and J lost 5 bases, with 4 bases between them. The CDR3 length is 10 residues. CDR1 SNHLY and CDR2 FYNNEI come from the germline V gene. The CDR3 region has the DNA TGTGCCAGCAGAAGGGAGACCCAGTACTTC. Amino acid sequence: CASRRETQYF.

This chain uses TRBV6-1 with TRBJ2-1, with D perhaps TRBD2 (5 bases). The CDR3 runs 11 residues. V lost 8 bases and J 3 bases, leaving 5 bases between the germline ends. Germline V gives CDR1 MNHNS, CDR2 SASEGT. The CDR3 loop reads CASDYYNEQFF. The CDR3 nucleotides read TGTGCCAGCGACTACTACAATGAGCAGTTCTTC.

This rearrangement joins TRBV11-2 to TRBJ1-2; weak D call: TRBD1 (5 bases). Germline V gene lookup returns CDR1 SGHAT and CDR2 FQNNGV. Trimming took 3 bases from V and 3 from J, leaving 8 bases between them. The CDR3 totals 13 residues. CDR3 sequence (DNA): TGTGCCAGCAGCTTTGGGGGGGACTATGGCTACACCTTC. Translated: CASSFGGDYGYTF.

This sequence joins TRBV27 and TRBJ1-1; a possible D gene is TRBD1 (5 bases). The CDR3 extends over 13 amino acids. Per the germline V gene, CDR1 is MNHEY and CDR2 is SMNVEV (reference sequence). Between the trimmed V and J ends, which lost 10 bases and 0 bases, there was a span of 12 bases. The CDR3 reads CATLSGMNTEAFF. Written as DNA, the CDR3 is TGTGCCACCTTATCAGGGATGAACACTGAAGCTTTCTTT.